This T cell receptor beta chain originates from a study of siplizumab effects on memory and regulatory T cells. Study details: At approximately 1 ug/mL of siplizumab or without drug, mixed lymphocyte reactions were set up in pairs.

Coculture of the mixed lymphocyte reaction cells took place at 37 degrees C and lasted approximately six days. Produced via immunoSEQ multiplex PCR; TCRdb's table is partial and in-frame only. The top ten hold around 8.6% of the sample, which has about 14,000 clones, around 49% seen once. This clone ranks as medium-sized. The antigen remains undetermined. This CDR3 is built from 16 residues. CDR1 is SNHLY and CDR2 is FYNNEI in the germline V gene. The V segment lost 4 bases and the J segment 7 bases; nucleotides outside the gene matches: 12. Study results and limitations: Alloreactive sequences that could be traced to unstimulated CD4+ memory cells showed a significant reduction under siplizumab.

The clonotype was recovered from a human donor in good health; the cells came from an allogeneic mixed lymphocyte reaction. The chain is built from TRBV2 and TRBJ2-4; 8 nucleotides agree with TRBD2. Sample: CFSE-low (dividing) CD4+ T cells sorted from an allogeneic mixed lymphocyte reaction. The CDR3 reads CASSVRASGYGNIQYF. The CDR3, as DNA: TGTGCCAGCAGTGTTAGGGCTAGCGGGTATGGGAACATTCAGTACTTC.